The rows below give T cell receptor beta chains drawn from one sample of a study of naive and memory T cell subsets. TCRdb reanalysed the UMI-ligation and nested PCR reads using MiXCR and keeps one entry per CDR3 protein. Counted here are around 130,000 distinct CDR3 sequences, 35% to 40% occurring once; the ten biggest clones make up 0.75% to 1%. Sequencing input: central memory CD4+ T cells from blood. These TCRs come from a human donor in good health. The CDR3 runs from the conserved cysteine through the conserved F or W. A D gene is named only where the DNA matches it firmly. Size is omitted from some rows. Given values are once, few, many or a class for expanded clones.

size,J,D,V,DNA,CDR3
-,TRBJ1-1,-,TRBV7-9,TGTGCCAGCAGCTTAGGTTTGGACACTGAAGCTTTCTTT,CASSLGLDTEAFF
few,TRBJ2-1,-,TRBV20-1,TGCAGTGCTGAAGGGGTGACCTACAATGAGCAGTTCTTC,CSAEGVTYNEQFF
few,TRBJ1-5,-,TRBV28,TGTGCCAGCAGTTTATCCGGGGGTGGTCAGCCCCAGCATTTT,CASSLSGGGQPQHF
few,TRBJ2-3,-,TRBV24-1,TGTGCCACCACCCCCGACCGGGGAGATACGCAGTATTTT,CATTPDRGDTQYF
-,TRBJ2-6,TRBD1,TRBV19,TGTGCCAGTAGTGTCCAGGGGGCTGGGGCCAACGTCCTGACTTTC,CASSVQGAGANVLTF
-,TRBJ1-3,-,TRBV6-2/TRBV6-3,TGTGCCAGCAGTTACTGGGTCTCTGGAAACACCATATATTTT,CASSYWVSGNTIYF
few,TRBJ1-5,TRBD1,TRBV27,TGTGCCAGCAGTTTCACAGGGAGGGACAGTCCCCAGCATTTT,CASSFTGRDSPQHF
-,TRBJ1-2,-,TRBV5-1,TGCGCCAGCAGCGGGGGGGAGCTTACCTATGGCTACACCTTC,CASSGGELTYGYTF
-,TRBJ1-5,TRBD1,TRBV7-2,TGTGCCAGCAGCTTAAAGACAGGGGGTTTTAGGGATCAGCCCCAGCATTTT,CASSLKTGGFRDQPQHF
-,TRBJ1-5,-,TRBV6-1,TGTGCCAGCAGTGAAGAGGGAACTCGGGCCCAGCATTTT,CASSEEGTRAQHF
-,TRBJ2-3,-,TRBV10-3,TGTGCCATCAGGGAGGGCCGGGATGTAGATACGCAGTATTTT,CAIREGRDVDTQYF
few,TRBJ2-2,-,TRBV2,TGTGCCAGCAGCGTGAGGGGAGCGAACACCGGGGAGCTGTTTTTT,CASSVRGANTGELFF
-,TRBJ1-6,-,TRBV14,TGTGCCAGCAGCCTGCGGCGGCAGGTAGATTCACCCCTCCACTTT,CASSLRRQVDSPLHF
many,TRBJ2-6,-,TRBV30,TGTGCCTGGAGTGAATCCCTCTCTGGGGCCAACGTCCTGACTTTC,CAWSESLSGANVLTF
-,TRBJ2-1,TRBD2,TRBV5-1,TGCGCCAGCAGCTCCGGAGCGGGGTCCTCCTACAATGAGCAGTTCTTC,CASSSGAGSSYNEQFF
many,TRBJ2-5,-,TRBV15,TGTGCCACCAGCAGAGATCCCCGGAAAGAGACCCAGTACTTC,CATSRDPRKETQYF
-,TRBJ2-7,TRBD2,TRBV20-1,TGCAGTGCTAGAGATTGGATAGCGGGATTTGGCGAGCAGTACTTC,CSARDWIAGFGEQYF
few,TRBJ2-5,TRBD2,TRBV4-3,TGCGCCAGCAGCCGTCGACTAGCGGGCGGACTACAAGAGACCCAGTACTTC,CASSRRLAGGLQETQYF
few,TRBJ2-7,-,TRBV2,TGTGCCAGCAGCGAGGAGAGGGGGAACGAGCAGTACTTC,CASSEERGNEQYF
-,TRBJ2-7,-,TRBV10-3,TGTGCCATCAGGGGGAACAGCAATTACGAGCAGTACTTC,CAIRGNSNYEQYF